This is a list of T cell receptor beta chains from one sample in a study of Ad26.COV2.S vaccination and SARS-CoV-2 variants. Clones were sequenced by immunoSEQ multiplex PCR, and TCRdb holds only the in-frame ones, with some missing. Of 300,000 to 350,000 clones detected, roughly 80% appear once; the ten largest clones hold 2% to 2.5%. Source: peripheral blood, taken in a trial of Ad26.COV2.S vaccine versus placebo. These receptors were collected from a person between 18 and 65 years old who received the Ad26.COV2.S COVID-19 vaccine or a placebo. The CDR3 runs from the conserved cysteine through the conserved F or W. A D gene is named only where the DNA matches it firmly. For some rows the clone size is stated as once, few or many, or as a class when expanded; others skip it.

cdr3_length: 12
j_call: TRBJ1-2
v_call: TRBV19
d_call: .
clone_size: many
cdr3_aa: CASSTRWSGYTF
cdr3_nt: TGTGCCAGTAGTACAAGGTGGAGCGGCTACACCTTC

cdr3_length: 12
j_call: TRBJ1-1
v_call: TRBV27
d_call: .
clone_size: .
cdr3_aa: CASSFRGEGAFF
cdr3_nt: TGTGCCAGCAGTTTTAGGGGAGAGGGAGCTTTCTTT

cdr3_length: 13
j_call: TRBJ1-2
v_call: TRBV5-5
d_call: TRBD1
clone_size: .
cdr3_aa: CASSTGDNYGYTF
cdr3_nt: TGTGCCAGCAGCACAGGGGATAACTATGGCTACACCTTC

cdr3_length: 15
j_call: TRBJ1-4
v_call: TRBV14
d_call: TRBD1
clone_size: once
cdr3_aa: CASSTQGARREKLFF
cdr3_nt: TGTGCCAGCAGCACTCAGGGGGCGCGACGTGAAAAACTGTTTTTT

cdr3_length: 15
j_call: TRBJ1-1
v_call: TRBV5-4
d_call: .
clone_size: .
cdr3_aa: CASSLYFRGNTEAFF
cdr3_nt: TGTGCCAGCAGCTTGTATTTCAGGGGAAACACTGAAGCTTTCTTT

cdr3_length: 13
j_call: TRBJ1-1
v_call: TRBV28
d_call: .
clone_size: once
cdr3_aa: CASRGQGGTEAFF
cdr3_nt: TGTGCCAGCAGAGGGCAGGGAGGCACTGAAGCTTTCTTT

cdr3_length: 15
j_call: TRBJ1-5
v_call: TRBV2
d_call: TRBD1
clone_size: once
cdr3_aa: CASSANRGGNQPQHF
cdr3_nt: TGTGCCAGCAGTGCAAACAGGGGTGGCAATCAGCCCCAGCATTTT

cdr3_length: 14
j_call: TRBJ2-5
v_call: TRBV7-3
d_call: .
clone_size: .
cdr3_aa: CASSLAGPGETQYF
cdr3_nt: TGTGCCAGCAGCTTAGCAGGTCCCGGAGAGACCCAGTACTTC

cdr3_length: 15
j_call: TRBJ2-3
v_call: TRBV5-4
d_call: .
clone_size: once
cdr3_aa: CASSQSGTTPHTQYF
cdr3_nt: TGTGCCAGCAGCCAGTCCGGGACCACACCGCATACGCAGTATTTT

cdr3_length: 15
j_call: TRBJ2-7
v_call: TRBV5-6
d_call: .
clone_size: .
cdr3_aa: CASSPGRLSSYEQYF
cdr3_nt: TGTGCCAGCAGCCCCGGACGGTTGAGCTCCTACGAGCAGTACTTC

cdr3_length: 15
j_call: TRBJ2-2
v_call: TRBV2
d_call: .
clone_size: .
cdr3_aa: CASSWTHANTGELFF
cdr3_nt: TGTGCCAGCAGCTGGACTCACGCGAACACCGGGGAGCTGTTTTTT

cdr3_length: 15
j_call: TRBJ1-4
v_call: TRBV5-1
d_call: .
clone_size: .
cdr3_aa: CASTELGPLPKKLFF
cdr3_nt: TGCGCCAGCACCGAGCTGGGGCCCTTGCCAAAAAAACTGTTTTTT

cdr3_length: 19
j_call: TRBJ1-4
v_call: TRBV27
d_call: TRBD1
clone_size: .
cdr3_aa: CASSLSRQGGWTTNEKLFF
cdr3_nt: TGTGCCAGCAGTTTATCGAGGCAGGGGGGGTGGACAACTAATGAAAAACTGTTTTTT

cdr3_length: 13
j_call: TRBJ1-2
v_call: TRBV24-1
d_call: TRBD1
clone_size: .
cdr3_aa: CATSEDRGLGYTF
cdr3_nt: TGTGCCACCAGTGAGGACAGGGGGCTTGGCTACACCTTC

cdr3_length: 15
j_call: TRBJ2-1
v_call: TRBV6-5
d_call: .
clone_size: .
cdr3_aa: CASSYGRGPYNEQFF
cdr3_nt: TGTGCCAGCAGTTACGGCAGGGGCCCCTACAATGAGCAGTTCTTC

cdr3_length: 14
j_call: TRBJ1-2
v_call: TRBV11-2
d_call: TRBD1
clone_size: .
cdr3_aa: CASSPGDRSYGYTF
cdr3_nt: TGTGCCAGCAGCCCTGGGGACAGATCCTATGGCTACACCTTC

cdr3_length: 14
j_call: TRBJ2-5
v_call: TRBV7-2
d_call: TRBD1
clone_size: .
cdr3_aa: CASSTDRGQETQYF
cdr3_nt: TGTGCCAGCAGCACCGACAGGGGCCAAGAGACCCAGTACTTC

cdr3_length: 15
j_call: TRBJ2-2
v_call: TRBV5-6
d_call: TRBD2
clone_size: .
cdr3_aa: CASSLGGYNTGELFF
cdr3_nt: TGTGCCAGCAGCCTCGGGGGGTACAACACCGGGGAGCTGTTTTTT

cdr3_length: 14
j_call: TRBJ1-1
v_call: TRBV7-6
d_call: .
clone_size: .
cdr3_aa: CASSLRRGGPEAFF
cdr3_nt: TGTGCCAGCAGCTTACGACGGGGAGGCCCTGAAGCTTTCTTT

cdr3_length: 16
j_call: TRBJ2-3
v_call: TRBV7-2
d_call: TRBD2
clone_size: .
cdr3_aa: CASSWNSGGSTDTQYF
cdr3_nt: TGTGCCAGCAGCTGGAATAGCGGGGGAAGCACAGATACGCAGTATTTT

cdr3_length: 14
j_call: TRBJ1-1
v_call: TRBV4-2
d_call: .
clone_size: .
cdr3_aa: CASSQEGGNTEAFF
cdr3_nt: TGTGCCAGCAGCCAAGAAGGAGGGAACACTGAAGCTTTCTTT

cdr3_length: 11
j_call: TRBJ2-7
v_call: TRBV5-1
d_call: TRBD1
clone_size: .
cdr3_aa: CASRTTGVCSF
cdr3_nt: TGCGCCAGCAGAACCACAGGGGTATGTTCCTTC